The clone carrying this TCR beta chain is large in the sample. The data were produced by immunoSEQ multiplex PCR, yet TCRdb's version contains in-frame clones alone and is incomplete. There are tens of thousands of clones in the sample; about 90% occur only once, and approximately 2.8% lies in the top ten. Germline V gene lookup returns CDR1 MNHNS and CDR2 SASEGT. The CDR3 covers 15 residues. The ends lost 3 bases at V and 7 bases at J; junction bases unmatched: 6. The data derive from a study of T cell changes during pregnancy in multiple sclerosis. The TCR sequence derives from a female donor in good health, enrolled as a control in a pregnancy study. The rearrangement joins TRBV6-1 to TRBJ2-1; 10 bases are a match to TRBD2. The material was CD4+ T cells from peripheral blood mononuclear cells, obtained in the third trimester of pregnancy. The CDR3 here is CASSELAGAQNEQFF. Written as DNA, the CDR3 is TGTGCCAGCAGTGAGCTAGCGGGGGCACAAAATGAGCAGTTCTTC.